This T cell receptor (beta chain) was recorded in a study of tumor and adjacent non-tumor tissue in lung cancer. RNA was extracted from bulk tissue without any cell sorting. This non-tumor lung sample came from over 3 cm beyond the tumor edge. Germline V CDR1 and CDR2: MNHEY, SVGAGI. The CDR3 sequence is 13 residues long. In the case of this clonotype: A junction end diverges from the germline sequence, so it may reflect a read error.

TCRbeta libraries were built with three rounds of nested PCR, modified from ARM-PCR. TCRdb fed the multiplex PCR reads into MiXCR, producing one record per CDR3 protein. This table has about 98,000 distinct CDR3 sequences, more than 80% appearing once. The chain combines TRBV6-5 with TRBJ1-6; 7 nucleotides align to TRBD1. The sample was distant non-tumor lung tissue. The origin of this receptor is a man aged 55 to 70 with small cell lung cancer. CDR3 residues: CANSGDRDSPLHF. The CDR3 DNA is TGTGCCAACAGTGGCGACAGGGATTCACCCCTCCACTTT.